The T cell receptor beta chain under discussion was sequenced for a study of identical twins. Study-wide results and caveats: Models underestimated out-of-frame TCR alpha sharing in monozygotic twins. Reduced insertions were recorded for abundant cord blood beta clonotypes, with no such pattern in memory repertoires.

The germline V gene has CDR1 MNHNS and CDR2 SASEGT. The CDR3 is made up of 13 amino acids. The V and J ends lost 6 bases and 5 bases respectively, with 11 bases between them. TCRdb re-derived calls from the 5' RACE reads in MiXCR, one entry per CDR3 protein. The data hold approximately 280,000 distinct CDR3 sequences, with 8% to 9% observed a single time. All donors were healthy, and all were Caucasian. A few counts support this clonotype. No antigen is known for it. This same sample was also taken into another study, of yellow fever vaccine responses in identical twins. From that second work: Twins' vaccine T cell response reportedly seemed partly convergent, partly personalized.

V and J are TRBV6-1 and TRBJ1-5, with D possibly matching TRBD1 (5 bases). The TCR originated in a woman aged 18 to 35 in good health. The sequenced sample was memory (CD45RO+) T cells sorted from blood. CDR3 loop: CASRTVTDQPQHF. The CDR3 nucleotides are TGTGCCAGCAGGACAGTTACCGATCAGCCCCAGCATTTT.